A selection of T cell receptor beta chains follows, all from one sample in a study of cytomegalovirus exposure and HLA in healthy donors. TCRdb's table, derived via immunoSEQ multiplex PCR, lists solely in-frame clones and lacks some. The data show 150,000 to 200,000 clones, about 80% seen once. The sample consisted of PBMCs. The receptor source for this set is a woman between 50 and 59 years old in good health and CMV-seronegative. Both conserved end residues are part of each CDR3. D genes are given only for firm matches. Clone size is shown for a subset of rows, as once, few, many or a class of expanded clone.

clone_size | d_call | j_call | cdr3_length | v_call | cdr3_aa | cdr3_nt
- | TRBD1 | TRBJ2-7 | 16 | TRBV16 | CASSQSVGTASYEQYF | TGTGCCAGCAGCCAATCCGTAGGGACAGCCTCCTACGAGCAGTACTTC
- | - | TRBJ2-5 | 14 | TRBV5-4 | CASSLGGGRETQYF | TGTGCCAGCAGCTTGGGTGGAGGAAGGGAGACCCAGTACTTC
- | TRBD1 | TRBJ2-7 | 15 | TRBV10-3 | CAISEQVTGGPEQYF | TGTGCCATCAGTGAGCAGGTGACAGGGGGCCCCGAGCAGTACTTC
- | TRBD2 | TRBJ2-7 | 11 | TRBV19 | CASSPGREQYF | TGTGCCAGTAGTCCCGGGAGGGAGCAGTACTTC
- | TRBD1 | TRBJ1-3 | 13 | TRBV9 | CASSVDRGHTIYF | TGTGCCAGCAGCGTAGACAGGGGTCACACCATATATTTT
- | TRBD2 | TRBJ2-1 | 16 | TRBV11-3 | CASSPGTSGSKNEQFF | TGTGCCAGCAGCCCAGGGACTAGCGGGAGTAAGAATGAGCAGTTCTTC
once | - | TRBJ2-7 | 15 | TRBV7-9 | CASSLPRRGGDEQYF | TGTGCCAGCAGCTTACCACGGAGGGGGGGAGACGAGCAGTACTTC
- | - | TRBJ1-5 | 19 | TRBV5-6 | CASSLMRRDLQRSNQPQHF | TGTGCCAGCAGCTTGATGAGACGGGATTTGCAGAGAAGCAATCAGCCCCAGCATTTT
- | TRBD2 | TRBJ2-7 | 16 | TRBV11-2 | CASSLDRAGGWREQYF | TGTGCCAGCAGCTTAGATAGGGCGGGAGGCTGGAGAGAGCAGTACTTC
- | TRBD1 | TRBJ2-7 | 15 | TRBV19 | CASHSSGQGIHEQYF | TGTGCCAGCCACTCATCGGGACAGGGTATCCACGAGCAGTACTTC
- | TRBD1 | TRBJ1-5 | 14 | TRBV6-1 | CASSADRGRQPQHF | TGTGCCAGCAGCGCGGACAGGGGACGGCAGCCCCAGCATTTT
- | - | TRBJ1-4 | 16 | TRBV18 | CASSPQQDPTNEKLFF | TGTGCCAGCTCACCACAACAGGACCCAACTAATGAAAAACTGTTTTTT
- | - | TRBJ1-6 | 14 | TRBV28 | CASRLLGVGSPLHF | TGTGCCAGCAGACTCCTCGGGGTCGGTTCACCCCTCCACTTT
few | - | TRBJ1-1 | 15 | TRBV6-5 | CASSLGGARNTEAFF | TGTGCCAGCAGTTTAGGAGGCGCAAGGAACACTGAAGCTTTCTTT
- | - | TRBJ1-2 | 18 | TRBV4-2 | CASSLKLYGTPVNYGYTF | TGTGCCAGCAGCCTAAAGTTATACGGGACTCCCGTTAACTATGGCTACACCTTC
once | TRBD1 | TRBJ2-2 | 14 | TRBV2 | CASKTGANTGELFF | TGTGCCAGTAAGACAGGGGCGAACACCGGGGAGCTGTTTTTT
- | TRBD1 | TRBJ2-5 | 13 | TRBV6-5 | CASSYSPTGNKYF | TGTGCCAGCAGTTACTCCCCGACAGGGAACAAGTACTTC
- | - | TRBJ2-2 | 17 | TRBV10-2 | CASGGGLAQRGPGELFF | TGCGCCAGCGGGGGGGGGCTAGCCCAGAGGGGCCCCGGGGAGCTGTTTTTT
- | - | TRBJ2-5 | 13 | TRBV5-4 | CASSLESKETQYF | TGTGCCAGCAGCTTGGAATCCAAAGAGACCCAGTACTTC
- | TRBD2 | TRBJ2-3 | 16 | TRBV11-3 | CASSLGSQLAGDTQYF | TGTGCCAGCAGCTTGGGCTCCCAGCTAGCGGGCGATACGCAGTATTTT
- | - | TRBJ1-5 | 16 | TRBV19 | CASIPRGRESNQPQHF | TGTGCCAGTATTCCCCGGGGCCGGGAGAGCAATCAGCCCCAGCATTTT
- | TRBD1 | TRBJ1-1 | 16 | TRBV11-3 | CASSLGGTGGRTEAFF | TGTGCCAGCAGCTTAGGGGGGACAGGGGGCCGAACTGAAGCTTTCTTT
- | - | TRBJ2-3 | 19 | TRBV11-3 | CASSLEKDSEFLCTDTQYF | TGTGCCAGCAGCTTAGAAAAGGACAGTGAGTTTTTATGCACAGATACGCAGTATTTT